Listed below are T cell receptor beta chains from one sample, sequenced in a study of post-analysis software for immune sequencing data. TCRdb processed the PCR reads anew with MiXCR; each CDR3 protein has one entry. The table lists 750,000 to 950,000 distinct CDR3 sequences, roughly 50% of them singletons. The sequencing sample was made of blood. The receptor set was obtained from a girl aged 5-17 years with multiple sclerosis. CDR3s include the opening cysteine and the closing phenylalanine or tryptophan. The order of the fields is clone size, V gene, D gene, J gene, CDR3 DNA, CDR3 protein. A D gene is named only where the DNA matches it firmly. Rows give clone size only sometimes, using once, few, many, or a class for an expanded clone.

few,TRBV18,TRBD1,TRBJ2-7,TGTGCCAGCTCACCCCTCGACAGGGGGGAGCAGTACTTC,CASSPLDRGEQYF
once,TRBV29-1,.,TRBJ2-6,TGCAGCGTTGTCCCCGGCAGGGGCGCCTCTGGGGCCAACGTCCTGACTTTC,CSVVPGRGASGANVLTF
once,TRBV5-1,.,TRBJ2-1,TGCGCCAGCAGCTTGACGCGGGGATACAATGAGCAGTTCTTC,CASSLTRGYNEQFF
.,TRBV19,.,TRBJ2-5,TGTGCCAGTAAATTGGGGGGCCTCGGAGAGACCCAGTACTTC,CASKLGGLGETQYF
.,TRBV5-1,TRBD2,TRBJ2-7,TGCGCCATCCGGATTGGGACTAGCGGGGGCTACGAGCAGTACTTC,CAIRIGTSGGYEQYF
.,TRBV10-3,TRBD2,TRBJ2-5,TGTGCCACCACCGGACTAGCGGGGGCGAACCAAGAGACCCAGTACTTC,CATTGLAGANQETQYF
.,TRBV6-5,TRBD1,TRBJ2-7,TGTGCCAGCAGTGCCGGGACAGGGCGGGACGAGCAGTACTTC,CASSAGTGRDEQYF
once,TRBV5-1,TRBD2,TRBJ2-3,TGCGCCAGCAGCTTGGGATTTAGCGGGAGGCCGAGCACAGATACGCAGTATTTT,CASSLGFSGRPSTDTQYF
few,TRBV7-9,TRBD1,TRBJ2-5,TGTGCCAGCAGCTCAATCCTAAGGACAGGGGGCGGTCAAGCGGAGACCCAGTACTTC,CASSSILRTGGGQAETQYF
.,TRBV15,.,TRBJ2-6,TGTGCCACCAGCAGAGATAGACCGACTGGGGCCAACGTCCTGACTTTC,CATSRDRPTGANVLTF
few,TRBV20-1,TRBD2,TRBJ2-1,TGCAGTGCTACACTAGCGGGAGTTAATGAGCAGTTCTTC,CSATLAGVNEQFF
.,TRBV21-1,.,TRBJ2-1,TGTGCCAGCAGCAGGGTTAGCGGGGGGGCCGGCAATGAGCAGTTCTTC,CASSRVSGGAGNEQFF
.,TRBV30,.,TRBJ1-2,TGTGCCCCCTGTCCGGGGGGGACTTGGGGCTACACCTTC,CAPCPGGTWGYTF
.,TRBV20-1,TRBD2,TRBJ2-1,TGCAGTGCTACCGGGACTAGCACTTTCCCGGGGATCGAGCAGTTCTTC,CSATGTSTFPGIEQFF
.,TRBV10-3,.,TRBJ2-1,TGTGCCATCAGTGGGCTGAAGCATGAGCAGTTCTTC,CAISGLKHEQFF
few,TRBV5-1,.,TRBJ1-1,TGCGCCAGCAGCCTCTACGAGGTTTCCACTGAAGCTTTCTTT,CASSLYEVSTEAFF